This T cell receptor beta chain was found in a study of blood T cell repertoires in COVID-19. For the study at large: Sources were T cells, B-cell-depleted T cells, or PBMCs; the material itself was cDNA or gDNA.

Trimming left V 2 bases short and J 4 bases short, with 16 bases between. The CDR3 covers 16 residues. Germline V CDR1 and CDR2: SGHAT, FQNNGV. In the original analysis: Estimates of nucleated cell counts were drawn from the amplification of reference gene primers. The method was immunoSEQ multiplex PCR; TCRdb's version includes in-frame clones alone and lacks a portion of them. V and J calls and clone size come straight from that table; D and trimming were deduced from the DNA. Of 70,000 to 80,000 clones listed, around 79% are singletons. Sequencing was carried out using peripheral blood. The sequence was collected from a man aged 50 to 59 with acute or convalescent COVID-19. The chain uses TRBV11-2 and TRBJ2-3; D is possibly TRBD1 (6 bases). The CDR3 bases are TGTGCCAGCAGCTTACTTCAAGGGGGTCGGGCAGATACGCAGTATTTT. It encodes CASSLLQGGRADTQYF.